The 15 T cell receptor beta chains below were found in one sample sequenced in a study of control samples from healthy donors and cancer patients. Some clones are missing from TCRdb's copy, which holds only in-frame ones; the method was immunoSEQ multiplex PCR. Of tens of thousands of clones in the sample, around 90% were seen once. The sample consisted of blood. These receptors all come from a woman in her sixties or seventies in good health.

The CDR3 DNA sequence: TGTGCCAGCAGTGCCGACAGGGTTGCTAATGAAAAACTGTTTTTT. It yields the protein CASSADRVANEKLFF. The rearrangement links TRBV27 to TRBJ1-4; 7 bases align to TRBD1. CDR3 length: 15 amino acids. Per germline, CDR1 MNHEY and CDR2 SMNVEV (reference sequence). Trimming took 5 bases from V and 3 from J; bases not matched to a gene: 6.

The rearrangement uses TRBV9 and TRBJ1-1; D remains unclear. Trimming removed 4 bases from V and 6 bases from J, with 19 bases in between. The CDR3 runs 15 residues. CDR1 and CDR2 from the germline V gene are SGDLS and YYNGEE. CDR3 DNA sequence: TGTGCCAGCAGCCAGGTACCGGCCGCGGCCCCTGAAGCTTTCTTT. Protein: CASSQVPAAAPEAFF.

This clone was seen once. The chain links TRBV3-1 (or the pseudogene TRBV3-2) to TRBJ1-2; D is ambiguous. V lost 4 bases and J lost 4, with 10 bases in between. The CDR3 length is 13 residues. The germline V gene encodes CDR1 LGHDT and CDR2 YNNKEL (reference sequence). The CDR3, as DNA: TGTGCCAGCAGCCCAACGGGTGCCTATGGCTACACCTTC. It translates to CASSPTGAYGYTF.

The rearrangement links TRBV3-1 (or the pseudogene TRBV3-2) to TRBJ2-1, with a weak D call TRBD2 (5 bases). V was cut by 6 bases and J by 0 bases, with 15 bases left in between. CDR3 length: 16 residues. CDR1 and CDR2 (germline): LGHDT, YNNKEL (reference sequence). The CDR3 DNA sequence: TGTGCCAGCAGTTCGACTGCAACTAGCTCCTACAATGAGCAGTTCTTC. Translated, it gives CASSSTATSSYNEQFF.

The V call is TRBV2, the J call TRBJ2-2; tentatively, D is TRBD1 (6 bases). The CDR3 totals 14 residues. Between the trimmed V and J ends, which lost 4 bases and 6 bases, there was a span of 12 bases. Germline loops: CDR1 SNHLY, CDR2 FYNNEI. Here the CDR3 reads CASSATGIAGELFF. CDR3 DNA: TGTGCCAGCAGTGCCACAGGGATCGCCGGGGAGCTGTTTTTT.

The chain is built from TRBV29-1 and TRBJ2-2, with D possibly called TRBD1 or TRBD2 (6 bases each). This CDR3 has 13 residues. Germline loops: CDR1 SQVTM, CDR2 ANQGSEA. Trimming took off 7 bases at V and 1 base at J, with 10 bases between the two ends. The CDR3, as DNA: TGCAGCGCTAAGGGGGGGAACACCGGGGAGCTGTTTTTT. It is translated as CSAKGGNTGELFF.

The rearrangement links TRBV15 to TRBJ2-6; 8 nucleotides agree with TRBD1. The CDR3 runs 19 residues. With V trimmed by 0 bases and J by 0 bases, 7 bases remained unmatched. CDR1 and CDR2 from the germline V gene are LNHNV and YYDKDF (reference sequence). In DNA, the CDR3 is TGTGCCACCAGCAGAGATCGAGGGACAGGTCCCTCTGGGGCCAACGTCCTGACTTTC. Residues: CATSRDRGTGPSGANVLTF.

The V call is TRBV30, the J call TRBJ1-2; TRBD1 is a possible D gene (6 bases). V was clipped by 4 bases and J by 8 bases, with 11 bases between them. CDR3 length: 11 residues. Germline V gene sequence: CDR1 GTSNPN, CDR2 SVGIG (reference sequence). The CDR3 coding sequence is TGTGCCTGGAACAGGGAGGACGGCTACACCTTC. Amino acid sequence: CAWNREDGYTF.

This sequence joins TRBV9 and TRBJ2-2; 10 positions match TRBD2. CDR1 SGDLS and CDR2 YYNGEE come from the germline V gene. V gave up 0 bases and J gave up 0 bases; unmatched junction bases: 5. CDR3 length: 18 amino acids. The CDR3 DNA follows: TGTGCCAGCAGCGTAGGAGCGGGAGGGTTTTCGAACACCGGGGAGCTGTTTTTT. It yields the protein CASSVGAGGFSNTGELFF. The entire variable domain, with the rest obtained from reference TRBV9 and TRBJ2-2, is as follows: DSGVTQTPKHLITATGQRVTLRCSPRSGDLSVYWYQQSLDQGLQFLIQYYNGEERAKGNILERFSAQQFPDLHSELNLSSLELGDSALYFCASSVGAGGFSNTGELFFGEGSRLTVL.

The chain links TRBV3-1 (or the pseudogene TRBV3-2) to TRBJ1-3; no firm D call. The germline V gene has CDR1 LGHDT and CDR2 YNNKEL (reference sequence). CDR3 length: 14 amino acids. Trimming stripped 5 bases from V and 3 bases from J, with 11 bases between. Here the CDR3 reads CASSDREFGNTIYF. In DNA form, the CDR3 reads TGTGCCAGCAGCGATAGAGAGTTTGGAAACACCATATATTTT.

The gene calls are TRBV7-8 and TRBJ2-3; 7 bases line up with TRBD2. This CDR3 contains 16 residues. The ends lost 5 bases at V and 1 base at J; junction bases unmatched: 9. Germline CDR1 SGHVS, CDR2 FQNEAQ. CDR3 coding DNA: TGTGCCAGCAGCCGGACACGACTAGCCCGCACAGATACGCAGTATTTT. Protein sequence: CASSRTRLARTDTQYF.

This rearrangement joins TRBV7-2 to TRBJ2-5; D is ambiguous. Germline CDR1 is SGHTA and CDR2 is FQGNSA. CDR3 length: 13 residues. The germline V and J ends were trimmed by 5 bases and 5 bases, with 12 bases remaining between them. CDR3 in amino acids: CASSAPNKETQYF. CDR3 DNA sequence: TGTGCCAGCAGCGCCCCCAATAAGGAGACCCAGTACTTC.

V usage is TRBV11-2 and J usage is TRBJ2-2; TRBD1 is a possible D gene (5 bases). The CDR3 consists of 14 residues. CDR1 is SGHAT, CDR2 FQNNGV, per germline. V was pared by 3 bases and J by 4 bases, with 9 bases between. CDR3 nucleotides: TGTGCCAGCAGCTTGACAGAATCCACCGGGGAGCTGTTTTTT. Its protein is CASSLTESTGELFF.

The chain couples TRBV24-1 to TRBJ2-1; 12 bases fit TRBD2. This CDR3 spans 15 amino acids. V was pared by 3 bases and J by 7 bases, with 3 bases of the junction left unmatched. Germline-derived CDR1 and CDR2 are KGHDR and SFDVKD. The CDR3 spells CATSDKGLAGNEQFF. Written as DNA, the CDR3 is TGTGCCACCAGTGATAAAGGACTAGCGGGGAATGAGCAGTTCTTC.

The genes are TRBV5-6 and TRBJ2-2; unclear D gene. The CDR3 runs to 13 residues. From germline, CDR1 is SGHDT and CDR2 YYEEEE. V lost 0 bases and J 8 bases, leaving 8 bases between the germline ends. The CDR3 DNA reads as TGTGCCAGCAGCTTGGTGGCGGCGGGGGAGCTGTTTTTT. Translating it yields CASSLVAAGELFF.